Here is one T cell receptor (beta chain) with its context. Antigen unknown. The data are from a study of monozygotic twins with inflammatory bowel disease. Study-level points and caveats: Different subtypes (of T cells) could not be told apart from one another. Support for any single strong IBD-associated signal or clonotype was not found.

The team made cDNA by running eight separate reactions for each sample. The UMIs carried a 6-nucleotide sample barcode, and they were added by template switching. TCRdb reprocessed the 5' RACE reads and stores each CDR3 protein as one record, lacking DNA. Its listing shows approximately 380,000 distinct CDR3 sequences. There are 13 residues in the CDR3. The V and J genes are TRBV12-3 or TRBV12-4 and TRBJ2-5; absent DNA, TCRdb's TRBD1 call cannot be checked. The sequence derives from a human donor with ulcerative colitis or Crohn's disease, or a healthy co-twin of an affected twin (not recorded which). Material: blood. CDR3 amino acids: CASTLGGAETQYF.